The 5 T cell receptor beta chains listed next were all sequenced from one sample in a study of identical twins. TCRdb itself ran the 5' RACE reads through MiXCR, one entry per CDR3 protein. The data contain fewer than 900,000 distinct CDR3 sequences, about 20% of them singletons. This same sample was also part of a study on T cells expressing NK-cell markers.

Input material: PBMCs. These receptors were obtained from a woman aged 18-29 years in good health.

This clonotype was recorded many times. The CDR3 sequence: CASSLAADLDTQYF. CDR3 DNA sequence: TGCGCCAGCAGCTTGGCGGCAGACTTAGATACGCAGTATTTT. The chain recombines TRBV5-1 with TRBJ2-3; no firm D call. Germline lookup yields CDR1 SGHRS and CDR2 YFSETQ. V was pared by 0 bases and J by 5 bases, with 10 bases between. The CDR3 covers 14 residues.

This clonotype came up a few times. CDR3 protein: CSARDPLRRSYEQYF. CDR3 coding DNA: TGCAGTGCTAGAGATCCGCTCCGAAGATCCTACGAGCAGTACTTC. The V and J genes are TRBV20-1 and TRBJ2-7; D gene ambiguous. This CDR3 comprises 15 residues. Trimming removed 0 bases from V and 1 base from J, with 13 bases in between. CDR1 and CDR2 from the germline V gene are DFQATT and SNEGSKA (reference sequence).

This clonotype was counted many times. The chain carries TRBV5-1 and TRBJ2-3; perhaps TRBD2 as D (6 bases). Germline V gene data show CDR1 as SGHRS and CDR2 as YFSETQ. Trimming stripped 2 bases from V and 0 bases from J, with 7 bases between. The CDR3 spans 14 residues. CDR3 nucleotide sequence: TGCGCCAGCAGCTTTGGGACTAGCACAGATACGCAGTATTTT. It yields the protein CASSFGTSTDTQYF.

The chain combines TRBV18 with TRBJ2-3; TRBD1 matches at 9 bases. Germline V CDR1 and CDR2: KGHSH, LQKENI. CDR3 length equals 17 residues. V shed 3 bases, J shed 2 bases, and the junction held 9 bases outside the gene matches. The CDR3 reads CASSPLDRDRATDTQYF. The CDR3 bases are TGTGCCAGCTCACCCCTAGACCGGGACAGGGCCACAGATACGCAGTATTTT.

This clonotype was seen only a few times. The rearrangement joins TRBV20-1 to TRBJ2-1; 7 bases map to TRBD1. Trimming removed 3 bases from V and 4 bases from J; junction bases left unmatched: 3. Germline CDR1 and CDR2: DFQATT and SNEGSKA (reference sequence). This CDR3 is built from 13 residues. In DNA form, the CDR3 reads TGCAGTGCTAGCCAGGGGGAATACAATGAGCAGTTCTTC. Protein product: CSASQGEYNEQFF.